This entry lists 29 T cell receptor beta chains sequenced from one sample in a study of blood T cell repertoires in COVID-19. Repertoires were generated with immunoSEQ multiplex PCR, while TCRdb's copy carries only in-frame clones and drops some. The table has about 260,000 clones, 75% to 90% seen once. The source material was PBMCs or T cells enriched from blood (not recorded which). The receptors originated from a man aged 50-59 years who had been exposed to COVID-19.

Comment on this clone: In the same sample, other DNA sequences code for this CDR3. The rearrangement joins TRBV5-1 to TRBJ2-3; no reliable D call. Trimming cost V 1 base and J 1 base, with 7 bases left between them. Germline V gene lookup returns CDR1 SGHRS and CDR2 YFSETQ. This CDR3 region has 14 residues. The DNA for the CDR3 is TGCGCCAGCAGCTTGTTCAGCGGCACAGATACGCAGTATTTT. Translation: CASSLFSGTDTQYF.

This chain links TRBV3-1 (or the pseudogene TRBV3-2) with TRBJ2-5; D is undetermined. Germline lookup yields CDR1 LGHDT and CDR2 YNNKEL (reference sequence). The CDR3 length is 15 residues. V was clipped by 4 bases and J by 2 bases, with 14 bases between them. The CDR3 here is CASSRRVAWQETQYF. CDR3 DNA sequence: TGTGCCAGCAGCCGACGTGTAGCCTGGCAAGAGACCCAGTACTTC.

The chain joins TRBV11-3 to TRBJ2-5; D unclear. The CDR3 has 13 residues. V lost 0 bases and J lost 3, with 5 bases in between. Germline V lookup: CDR1 SGHNT, CDR2 YENEEA. CDR3 bases: TGTGCCAGCAGCTTAGATCCTGAAGAGACCCAGTACTTC. Translating it yields CASSLDPEETQYF.

Turning to this clone: In the same sample, other DNA sequences code for this CDR3. V usage is TRBV5-1 and J usage is TRBJ1-1; 7 nucleotides match TRBD1. Per germline, CDR1 SGHRS and CDR2 YFSETQ. CDR3 length: 14 residues. V shed 4 bases, J shed 0 bases, and the junction held 3 bases outside the gene matches. CDR3 loop: CASSGGQMNTEAFF. As DNA, the CDR3 is TGCGCCAGCAGCGGGGGACAGATGAACACTGAAGCTTTCTTT.

V gene TRBV28 combines with J gene TRBJ2-7; TRBD2 agrees at 9 bases. This CDR3 spans 13 amino acids. Unmatched junction bases numbered 2, after V lost 4 bases and J lost 4 bases. Germline assignment: CDR1 MDHEN and CDR2 SYDVKM. CDR3 amino acids: CASSSAGGYEQYV. DNA for the CDR3: TGTGCCAGCAGTTCCGCGGGGGGGTACGAGCAGTACGTC.

J is TRBJ1-4 and V is TRBV2; D gene unclear. Trimming took 2 bases from V and 6 from J, leaving 10 bases between them. Germline CDR1 is SNHLY and CDR2 is FYNNEI. The CDR3 sequence is 14 residues long. For the CDR3, the DNA is TGTGCCAGCAGTGAATTAGTTGTGGATGAAAAACTGTTTTTT. It specifies CASSELVVDEKLFF.

The chain combines TRBV3-1 (or the pseudogene TRBV3-2) with TRBJ2-7; 7 bases map to TRBD2. Looked up from germline, CDR1 is LGHDT and CDR2 is YNNKEL (reference sequence). Trimming at V came to 4 bases and at J to 4 bases, leaving 16 bases not matched to a gene. The CDR3 is 17 residues long. DNA of the CDR3: TGTGCCAGCAGCCCAGGCAAGGGGAAGCGGGGTAATTACGAGCAGTACTTC. The encoded protein is CASSPGKGKRGNYEQYF.

J is TRBJ2-7 and V is TRBV11-2, with a possible D match to TRBD1 (6 bases). V was cut by 5 bases and J by 0 bases, with 11 bases left in between. Looked up from germline, CDR1 is SGHAT and CDR2 is FQNNGV. The CDR3 runs to 14 residues. The CDR3 sequence: CASSLDRSSYEQYV. The CDR3 DNA reads TGTGCCAGCAGCCTGGACAGAAGCTCCTACGAGCAGTACGTC.

The chain carries TRBV27 and TRBJ2-3; 16 nucleotides align to TRBD2. Trimming cost V 2 bases and J 5 bases; bases outside gene matches: 7. Germline CDR1 is MNHEY and CDR2 is SMNVEV (reference sequence). The CDR3 is 18 amino acids. DNA for the CDR3: TGTGCCAGCAGTTTAGTGGGACTAGCGGGAGGGCGGGAAGATACGCAGTATTTT. It specifies CASSLVGLAGGREDTQYF.

The V call is TRBV6-1, the J call TRBJ2-4, with D hard to call. The CDR3 is made up of 15 amino acids. V lost 2 bases, J lost 1 base, and 9 bases lay in between. Germline loops: CDR1 MNHNS, CDR2 SASEGT. The CDR3 is CASSEPLLAKNIQYF. The CDR3 nucleotides are TGTGCCAGCAGTGAACCCCTACTGGCCAAAAACATTCAGTACTTC.

This clone was seen just once. V and J are TRBV24-1 and TRBJ1-4, with D tentatively TRBD1 (6 bases). The V end lost 4 bases, the J end lost 5 bases, and 10 bases lay between the germline ends. Germline V lookup: CDR1 KGHDR, CDR2 SFDVKD. This CDR3 has 14 residues. The CDR3 sequence is CATSDPGVNEKLFF. The CDR3 nucleotides are TGTGCCACCAGTGACCCAGGGGTAAATGAAAAACTGTTTTTT.

The table lists this clone with a count of one. This rearrangement joins TRBV30 to TRBJ1-2; D gene uncertain. Trimming took off 0 bases at V and 4 bases at J, with 12 bases between the two ends. This CDR3 is built from 14 residues. Per the germline V gene, CDR1 is GTSNPN and CDR2 is SVGIG (reference sequence). The CDR3 nucleotides read TGTGCCTGGAGTGTAAACGCGCCAGGCTATGGCTACACCTTC. Amino acid sequence: CAWSVNAPGYGYTF.

The sample holds one count of this clone. The chain couples TRBV2 to TRBJ1-1; perhaps TRBD1 as D (5 bases). V lost 6 bases to trimming and J lost 0 bases, with 14 bases between them. This CDR3 region has 15 residues. The germline gives CDR1 SNHLY, CDR2 FYNNEI. In DNA form, the CDR3 reads TGTGCCAGCAGCCCTCAGGGCAGCATGAACACTGAAGCTTTCTTT. It codes for CASSPQGSMNTEAFF.

The chain is built from TRBV10-3 and TRBJ1-5; 7 bases fit TRBD1. The CDR3 contains 13 residues. The germline V gene has CDR1 ENHRY and CDR2 SYGVKD. Germline trimming cut 6 bases from V and 1 base from J; bases unmatched to any gene: 0. The CDR3 sequence is CAIRGQSNQPQHF. For the CDR3, the DNA is TGTGCCATCAGGGGACAGAGCAATCAGCCCCAGCATTTT.

Points on this clone: At the DNA level, this CDR3 is encoded by other sequences in the same sample as well. The genes are TRBV6-5 and TRBJ2-5, with 8 bases lining up with TRBD2. The CDR3 runs 14 residues. Germline CDR1 is MNHEY and CDR2 is SVGAGI. Trimming took 2 bases from V and 5 from J; bases not matched to a gene: 4. CDR3 amino acids: CASSYGRGGETQYF. The CDR3 nucleotides are TGTGCCAGCAGTTACGGGCGCGGGGGGGAGACCCAGTACTTC.

The V and J genes are TRBV2 and TRBJ2-2; D gene ambiguous. The ends were cut back, 5 bases at V and 5 bases at J, with 3 bases in the middle. The germline gives CDR1 SNHLY, CDR2 FYNNEI. This CDR3 region has 11 residues. The CDR3 reads CASSLTGELFF. In nucleotides, the CDR3 is TGTGCCAGCAGTTTAACCGGGGAGCTGTTTTTT.

V and J are TRBV30 and TRBJ2-5; possible D gene TRBD2, 6 bases. The CDR3 has 13 residues. V was clipped by 4 bases and J by 2 bases, with 11 bases between them. Germline assignment: CDR1 GTSNPN and CDR2 SVGIG (reference sequence). CDR3 nucleotide sequence: TGTGCCTGGACCGAGGGGAGGCAAGAGACCCAGTACTTC. Translation: CAWTEGRQETQYF.

CDR3 sequence: CASSLDGNYEQYV. In nucleotides, the CDR3 is TGCGCCAGCAGCTTGGACGGGAACTACGAGCAGTACGTC. J is TRBJ2-7 and V is TRBV5-1, with D maybe TRBD2 (5 bases). V lost 0 bases and J 3 bases, leaving 7 bases between the germline ends. The CDR3 sequence is 13 residues long. The V gene's germline CDR1 is SGHRS and CDR2 YFSETQ.

The genes are TRBV7-2 and TRBJ1-2, with TRBD1 matching 7 bases. CDR3 size: 12 residues. Germline V CDR1 and CDR2: SGHTA, FQGNSA. V was clipped by 5 bases and J by 5 bases; unmatched bases: 2. CDR3 amino acids: CASSMTGYGYTF. The CDR3 DNA sequence: TGTGCCAGCAGCATGACAGGGTATGGCTACACCTTC.

The chain links TRBV10-3 to TRBJ2-3; 10 nucleotides match TRBD2. This CDR3 contains 15 residues. V dropped 6 bases and J dropped 3; count of bases not matched to a gene: 6. CDR1 is ENHRY and CDR2 is SYGVKD in the germline V gene. CDR3 DNA sequence: TGTGCCATCAGGCCTAGCGGGAGCGATACAGATACGCAGTATTTT. Its protein product is CAIRPSGSDTDTQYF.

The chain uses TRBV6-2 or TRBV6-3 and TRBJ1-5, with D maybe TRBD1 (6 bases). The CDR3 runs to 16 residues. V shed 5 bases and J shed 0 bases, with 14 bases lying between them. CDR1 is MNHEY and CDR2 is SVGEGT in the germline V gene. CDR3 nucleotides: TGTGCCAGCAGTCCCGGACAGACCTATAGCAATCAGCCCCAGCATTTT. Translated: CASSPGQTYSNQPQHF.

V and J are TRBV10-3 and TRBJ1-1, with D perhaps matching TRBD1 (5 bases). Trimming stripped 6 bases from V and 3 bases from J, with 11 bases between. The CDR3 is 13 residues long. Germline values: CDR1 ENHRY, CDR2 SYGVKD. The CDR3 sequence: CAIRPGQDTEAFF. The CDR3 nucleotides read TGTGCCATCAGGCCAGGGCAGGACACTGAAGCTTTCTTT.

This clone was seen a single time. The chain employs TRBV7-2 and TRBJ2-3; tentative D call: TRBD2 (6 bases). V lost 5 bases to trimming and J lost 6 bases, with 15 bases between them. The germline gives CDR1 SGHTA, CDR2 FQGNSA. CDR3 length equals 14 residues. CDR3 amino acids: CASSRRLLADTQYF. The CDR3 DNA follows: TGTGCCAGCAGCCGCCGACTGCTAGCGGATACGCAGTATTTT.

J is TRBJ1-4 and V is TRBV14; 8 bases are a match to TRBD1. Germline CDR1 SGHDN, CDR2 FVKESK. The CDR3 runs to 16 residues. The ends lost 3 bases at V and 7 bases at J; junction bases unmatched: 10. The CDR3 region has the DNA TGTGCCAGCAGCCATTTTAGGCCAGGGGGCGGTGAAAAACTGTTTTTT. Encoded protein: CASSHFRPGGGEKLFF.

This clone was detected once. The J gene is TRBJ2-7, the V gene TRBV12-3 or TRBV12-4, with TRBD1 as a possible D gene (6 bases). This CDR3 has 12 amino acids. V lost 5 bases and J 8 bases, leaving 13 bases between the germline ends. The CDR3 here is CASSITGSQQYV. The CDR3 bases are TGTGCCAGCAGTATAACAGGGTCCCAGCAGTACGTC.

The chain uses TRBV5-1 and TRBJ1-2; tentatively, D is TRBD1 (6 bases). The CDR3 spans 15 residues. Germline V gives CDR1 SGHRS, CDR2 YFSETQ. V was trimmed by 4 bases and J by 4 bases, leaving 17 bases between them. The CDR3 is CASSPEIRTAYGYTF. CDR3 coding DNA: TGCGCCAGCAGCCCAGAGATTAGGACAGCCTATGGCTACACCTTC.

The rearrangement joins TRBV27 to TRBJ2-7; D may be TRBD1 (6 bases). Germline CDR1 and CDR2: MNHEY and SMNVEV (reference sequence). This CDR3 is built from 13 residues. V was pared by 4 bases and J by 5 bases, with 12 bases between. The CDR3 sequence is CASSYGRGHEQYF. Here the CDR3 DNA reads TGTGCCAGCAGTTACGGCAGGGGCCACGAGCAGTACTTC.

The CDR3 sequence is CASSFSAENTGELFF. CDR3 DNA sequence: TGTGCCAGCAGCTTCTCGGCGGAGAACACCGGGGAGCTGTTTTTT. The chain employs TRBV5-5 and TRBJ2-2; no reliable D call. CDR1 is SGHKS, CDR2 YYEKEE, per germline (reference sequence). V shed 2 bases and J shed 1 base, with 9 bases lying between them. There are 15 residues in the CDR3.

This clone was seen a single time. The chain employs TRBV5-1 and TRBJ1-2; D perhaps matches TRBD1 (6 bases). Per germline, CDR1 SGHRS and CDR2 YFSETQ. The CDR3 runs 15 residues. The V end was cut by 5 bases, the J end by 5 bases, with 19 bases between. CDR3 loop: CASSLRTGIGYGYTF. CDR3 DNA sequence: TGCGCCAGCAGTCTCCGTACAGGGATTGGATATGGCTACACCTTC.